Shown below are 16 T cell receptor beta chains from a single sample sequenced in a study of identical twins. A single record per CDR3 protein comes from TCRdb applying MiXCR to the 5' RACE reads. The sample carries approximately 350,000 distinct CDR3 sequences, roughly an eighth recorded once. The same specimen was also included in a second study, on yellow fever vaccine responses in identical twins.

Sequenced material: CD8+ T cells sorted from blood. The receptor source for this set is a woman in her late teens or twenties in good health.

The CDR3, as DNA: TGCAGTGCCCTACCTAGCGGGAGTGGGGATACGCAGTATTTT. The encoded protein is CSALPSGSGDTQYF. The gene calls are TRBV20-1 and TRBJ2-3, with 10 positions matching TRBD2. The V gene end was trimmed by 6 bases and the J gene end by 6 bases; junction bases not matched to a gene: 9. The CDR3 length is 14 residues. CDR1 and CDR2 (germline): DFQATT, SNEGSKA (reference sequence).

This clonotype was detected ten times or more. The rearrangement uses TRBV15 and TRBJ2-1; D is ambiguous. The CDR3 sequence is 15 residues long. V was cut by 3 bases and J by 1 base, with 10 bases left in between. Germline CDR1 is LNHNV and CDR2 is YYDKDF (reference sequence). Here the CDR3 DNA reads TGTGCCACCAGCAGGGAAACGAGTTCCTACAATGAGCAGTTCTTC. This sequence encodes CATSRETSSYNEQFF.

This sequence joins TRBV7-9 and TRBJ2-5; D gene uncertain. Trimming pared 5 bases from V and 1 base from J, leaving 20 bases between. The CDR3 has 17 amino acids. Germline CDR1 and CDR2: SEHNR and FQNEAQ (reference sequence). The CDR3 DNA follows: TGTGCCAGCAGCCCCCATTTGCCCACGCGAATCCAAGAGACCCAGTACTTC. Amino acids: CASSPHLPTRIQETQYF.

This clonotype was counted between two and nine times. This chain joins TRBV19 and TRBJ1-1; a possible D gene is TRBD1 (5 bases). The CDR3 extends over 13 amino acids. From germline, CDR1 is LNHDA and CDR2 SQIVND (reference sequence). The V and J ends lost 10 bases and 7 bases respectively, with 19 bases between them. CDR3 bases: TGTGCCACCATGACGGGGGTTTTTGATGAAGCTTTCTTT. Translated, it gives CATMTGVFDEAFF.

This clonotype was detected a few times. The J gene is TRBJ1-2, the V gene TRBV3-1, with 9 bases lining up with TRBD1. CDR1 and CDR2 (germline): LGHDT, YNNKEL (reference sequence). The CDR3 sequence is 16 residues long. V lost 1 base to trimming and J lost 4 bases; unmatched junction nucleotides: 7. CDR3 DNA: TGTGCCAGCAGCCAAGCTATTGAACAGGGGGCCTATGGCTACACCTTC. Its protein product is CASSQAIEQGAYGYTF.

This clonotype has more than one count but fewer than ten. The CDR3 bases are TGCAGCTTCTCGGACAGGGCGGATGGCTACACCTTC. It encodes CSFSDRADGYTF. The chain links TRBV29-1 to TRBJ1-2; 8 nucleotides line up with TRBD1. CDR1 is SQVTM and CDR2 is ANQGSEA in the germline V gene. The V and J ends lost 8 bases and 6 bases, in that order; junction bases with no gene match: 8. The length of the CDR3 is 12 residues.

The CDR3 protein is CASSLSWQGNSYEQYF. The CDR3 nucleotides are TGTGCCAGCAGCTTAAGTTGGCAGGGTAACTCCTACGAGCAGTACTTC. V gene TRBV7-9 combines with J gene TRBJ2-7; TRBD1 might be the D (5 bases). The V end lost 2 bases, the J end lost 0 bases, and 14 bases lay between the germline ends. This CDR3 region has 16 residues. Germline-derived CDR1 and CDR2 are SEHNR and FQNEAQ (reference sequence). The variable domain in full, with the rest retrieved from reference TRBV7-9 and TRBJ2-7, is DTGVSQNPRHKITKRGQNVTFRCDPISEHNRLYWYRQTLGQGPEFLTYFQNEAQLEKSRLLSDRFSAERPKGSFSTLEIQRTEQGDSAMYLCASSLSWQGNSYEQYFGPGTRLTVT.

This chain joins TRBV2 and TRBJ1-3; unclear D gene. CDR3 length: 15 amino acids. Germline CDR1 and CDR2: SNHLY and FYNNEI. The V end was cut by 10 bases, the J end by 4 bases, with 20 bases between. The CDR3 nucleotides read TGTGCCACCCTTCGGGTTGGGTCCTCGGGAAACACCATATATTTT. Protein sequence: CATLRVGSSGNTIYF.

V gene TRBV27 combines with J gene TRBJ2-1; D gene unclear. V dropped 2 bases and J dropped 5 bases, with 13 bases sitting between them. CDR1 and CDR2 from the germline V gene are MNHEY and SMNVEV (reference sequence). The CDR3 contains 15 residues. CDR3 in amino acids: CASSLGVASHNEQFF. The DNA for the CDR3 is TGTGCCAGCAGTTTAGGGGTAGCTTCCCACAATGAGCAGTTCTTC.

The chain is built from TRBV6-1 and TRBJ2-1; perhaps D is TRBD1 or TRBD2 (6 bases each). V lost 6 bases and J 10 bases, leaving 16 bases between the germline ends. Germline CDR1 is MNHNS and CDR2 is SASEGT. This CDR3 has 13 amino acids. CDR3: CASRSGAIGEQFF. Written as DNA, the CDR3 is TGTGCCAGCAGGTCGGGGGCCATTGGAGAGCAGTTCTTC.

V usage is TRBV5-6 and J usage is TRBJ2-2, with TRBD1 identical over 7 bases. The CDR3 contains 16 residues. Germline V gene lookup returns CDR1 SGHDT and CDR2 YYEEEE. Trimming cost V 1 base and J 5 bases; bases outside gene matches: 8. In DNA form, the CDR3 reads TGTGCCAGCAGCTTGATGGTTAGGGGGCCGACCGGGGAGCTGTTTTTT. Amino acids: CASSLMVRGPTGELFF. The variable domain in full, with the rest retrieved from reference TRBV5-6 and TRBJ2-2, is DAGVTQSPTHLIKTRGQQVTLRCSPKSGHDTVSWYQQALGQGPQFIFQYYEEEERQRGNFPDRFSGHQFPNYSSELNVNALLLGDSALYLCASSLMVRGPTGELFFGEGSRLTVL.

CDR3 region: CASSLSGGAYETQYF. The CDR3, as DNA: TGTGCCAGCAGTTTGAGCGGGGGGGCCTATGAGACCCAGTACTTC. The J gene is TRBJ2-5, the V gene TRBV27, with 10 bases that match TRBD2. This CDR3 contains 15 residues. J was trimmed by 5 bases and V by 3 bases; bases with no gene match: 6. Germline V CDR1 and CDR2: MNHEY, SMNVEV (reference sequence).

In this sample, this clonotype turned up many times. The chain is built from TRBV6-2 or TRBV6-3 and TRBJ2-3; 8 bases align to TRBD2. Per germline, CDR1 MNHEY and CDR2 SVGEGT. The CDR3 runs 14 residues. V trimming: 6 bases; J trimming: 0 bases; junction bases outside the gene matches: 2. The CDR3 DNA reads TGTGCCAGCAGCGGGGGGGCCAGCACAGATACGCAGTATTTT. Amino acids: CASSGGASTDTQYF.

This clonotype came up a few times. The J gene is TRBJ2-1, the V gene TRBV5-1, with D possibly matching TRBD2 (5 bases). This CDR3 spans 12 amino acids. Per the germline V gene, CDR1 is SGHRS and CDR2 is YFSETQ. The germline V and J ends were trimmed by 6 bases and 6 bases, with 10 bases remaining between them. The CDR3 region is CASTRGGNEQFF. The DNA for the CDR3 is TGCGCCAGCACCCGTGGAGGCAATGAGCAGTTCTTC. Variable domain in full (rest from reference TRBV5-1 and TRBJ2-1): KAGVTQTPRYLIKTRGQQVTLSCSPISGHRSVSWYQQTPGQGLQFLFEYFSETQRNKGNFPGRFSGRQFSNSRSEMNVSTLELGDSALYLCASTRGGNEQFFGPGTRLTVL.

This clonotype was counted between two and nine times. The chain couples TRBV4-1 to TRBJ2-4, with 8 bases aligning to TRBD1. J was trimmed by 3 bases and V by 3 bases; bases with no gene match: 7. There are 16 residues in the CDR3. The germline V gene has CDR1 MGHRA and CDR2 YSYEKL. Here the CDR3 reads CASSHWTGFYKNIQYF. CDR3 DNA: TGCGCCAGCAGCCATTGGACAGGGTTTTACAAAAACATTCAGTACTTC.

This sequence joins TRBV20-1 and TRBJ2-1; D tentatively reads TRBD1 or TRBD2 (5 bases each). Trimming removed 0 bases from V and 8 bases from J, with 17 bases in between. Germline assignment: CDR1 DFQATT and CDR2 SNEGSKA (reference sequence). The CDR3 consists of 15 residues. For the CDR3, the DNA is TGCAGTGCTAGAGATCTGAGCCAGGGACGGGATGAGCAGTTCTTC. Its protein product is CSARDLSQGRDEQFF.